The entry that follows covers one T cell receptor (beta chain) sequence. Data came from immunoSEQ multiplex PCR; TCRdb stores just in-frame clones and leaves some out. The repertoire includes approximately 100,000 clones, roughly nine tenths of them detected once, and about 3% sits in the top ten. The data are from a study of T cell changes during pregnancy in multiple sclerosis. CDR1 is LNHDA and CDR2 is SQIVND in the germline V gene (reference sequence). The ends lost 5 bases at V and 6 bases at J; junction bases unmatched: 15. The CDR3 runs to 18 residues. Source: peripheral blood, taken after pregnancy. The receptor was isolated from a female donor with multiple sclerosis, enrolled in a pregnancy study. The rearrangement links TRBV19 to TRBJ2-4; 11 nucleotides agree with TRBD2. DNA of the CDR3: TGTGCCAGTAGTCTCCCCCATTCCGGGACTAGCGGACTAAACATTCAGTACTTC. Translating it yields CASSLPHSGTSGLNIQYF.